This is a list of T cell receptor beta chains from one sample in a study of somatic mutations in cytotoxic T cells in rheumatoid arthritis. Here immunoSEQ multiplex PCR was the method, and the copy in TCRdb shows in-frame clones only, minus some. The sample includes about 8,600 clones, about 80% of them seen just once. The source material was CD8+ T cells sorted from blood. The receptor set was obtained from a woman between 50 and 59 years old in good health. Both conserved end residues are part of each CDR3. A D gene is named only where the DNA matches it firmly. Expanded clones are given a class, and other clones once, few, many or no size at all.

j_call: TRBJ2-7
v_call: TRBV27
clone_size: -
d_call: -
cdr3_aa: CASGDARDTPYEQYF
cdr3_nt: TGTGCCAGCGGTGATGCACGGGACACCCCCTACGAGCAGTACTTC

j_call: TRBJ2-7
v_call: TRBV2
clone_size: -
d_call: -
cdr3_aa: CASRDINSYEQYF
cdr3_nt: TGTGCCAGCAGGGACATAAACTCCTACGAGCAGTACTTC

j_call: TRBJ2-5
v_call: TRBV7-9
clone_size: -
d_call: TRBD1
cdr3_aa: CASSLVGQGAVETQYF
cdr3_nt: TGTGCCAGCAGCTTAGTAGGACAGGGGGCTGTCGAGACCCAGTACTTC

j_call: TRBJ2-2
v_call: TRBV9
clone_size: -
d_call: -
cdr3_aa: CASSVESGGTGELFF
cdr3_nt: TGTGCCAGCAGCGTAGAAAGCGGCGGCACCGGGGAGCTGTTTTTT

j_call: TRBJ1-2
v_call: TRBV7-3
clone_size: -
d_call: TRBD1
cdr3_aa: CASSPTGGLGYGYTF
cdr3_nt: TGTGCCAGCAGCCCGACAGGGGGCCTAGGCTATGGCTACACCTTC

j_call: TRBJ1-2
v_call: TRBV5-6
clone_size: -
d_call: TRBD1
cdr3_aa: CASSLGSGGVYGYTF
cdr3_nt: TGTGCCAGCAGCTTGGGCTCAGGGGGCGTCTATGGCTACACCTTC

j_call: TRBJ2-1
v_call: TRBV7-2
clone_size: -
d_call: TRBD1
cdr3_aa: CASSLSYRDSYNEQFF
cdr3_nt: TGTGCCAGCAGCTTATCCTACCGGGACAGCTACAATGAGCAGTTCTTC

j_call: TRBJ2-1
v_call: TRBV27
clone_size: medium-sized
d_call: TRBD1
cdr3_aa: CASSLGGGWESYNEQFF
cdr3_nt: TGTGCCAGCAGCTTAGGGGGCGGGTGGGAGTCCTACAATGAGCAGTTCTTC

j_call: TRBJ2-7
v_call: TRBV5-1
clone_size: -
d_call: TRBD2
cdr3_aa: CASSLGTSGFYEQYF
cdr3_nt: TGCGCCAGCAGCTTGGGGACTAGCGGCTTCTACGAGCAGTACTTC

j_call: TRBJ1-3
v_call: TRBV9
clone_size: -
d_call: -
cdr3_aa: CASSPGGAPGNTIYF
cdr3_nt: TGTGCCAGCAGCCCCGGGGGGGCACCTGGAAACACCATATATTTT

j_call: TRBJ1-2
v_call: TRBV7-3
clone_size: few
d_call: -
cdr3_aa: CASSAWTGELDGYTF
cdr3_nt: TGTGCCAGCAGCGCCTGGACGGGGGAGCTGGATGGCTACACCTTC

j_call: TRBJ1-1
v_call: TRBV4-3
clone_size: -
d_call: -
cdr3_aa: CASSQDLGAEAFF
cdr3_nt: TGCGCCAGCAGCCAAGATCTCGGGGCTGAAGCTTTCTTT

j_call: TRBJ2-1
v_call: TRBV7-9
clone_size: few
d_call: -
cdr3_aa: CASSLAKGEQENNEQFF
cdr3_nt: TGTGCCAGCAGCTTAGCAAAGGGGGAACAGGAGAACAATGAGCAGTTCTTC

j_call: TRBJ1-2
v_call: TRBV7-9
clone_size: medium-sized
d_call: TRBD1
cdr3_aa: CASSNTGDGYTF
cdr3_nt: TGTGCCAGCAGCAATACAGGGGATGGCTACACCTTC

j_call: TRBJ2-3
v_call: TRBV28
clone_size: few
d_call: -
cdr3_aa: CASSSKDSPFTDTQYF
cdr3_nt: TGTGCCAGCAGTTCCAAGGACAGTCCTTTCACAGATACGCAGTATTTT

j_call: TRBJ2-7
v_call: TRBV2
clone_size: -
d_call: TRBD1
cdr3_aa: CASSANRGTRDEQYF
cdr3_nt: TGTGCCAGCAGTGCTAACAGGGGTACGAGGGACGAGCAGTACTTC